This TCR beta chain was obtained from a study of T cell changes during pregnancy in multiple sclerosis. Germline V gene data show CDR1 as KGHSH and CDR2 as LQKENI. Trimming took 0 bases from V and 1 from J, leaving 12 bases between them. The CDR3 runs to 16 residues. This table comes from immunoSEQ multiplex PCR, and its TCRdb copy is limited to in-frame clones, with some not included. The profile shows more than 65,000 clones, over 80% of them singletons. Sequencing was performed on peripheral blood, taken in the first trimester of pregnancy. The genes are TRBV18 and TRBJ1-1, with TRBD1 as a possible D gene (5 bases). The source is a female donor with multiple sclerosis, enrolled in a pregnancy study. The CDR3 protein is CASSPPVGGENTEAFF. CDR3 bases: TGTGCCAGCTCACCACCGGTGGGGGGGGAGAACACTGAAGCTTTCTTT.